Listed below are T cell receptor beta chains from one sample, sequenced in a study of T-cell memory formation after mild COVID-19. One entry per CDR3 protein, called by TCRdb with MiXCR from the 5' RACE reads. In the table there are hundreds of thousands of distinct CDR3 sequences, less than 25% of which are singletons. The sample comprised PBMCs or a T cell subset sorted from them (not recorded which). These receptors came from an adult woman who had mild COVID-19 (a few samples of this study predate the infection). Cell type and time point are not known. Each CDR3 is given with its conserved first and last residue. The D gene is left open where the match is weak. Size is omitted from some rows. Given values are once, few, many or a class for expanded clones.

CDR3 protein	CDR3 DNA	D gene	J gene	clone size	V gene
CASSQTGAYGYTF	TGCGCCAGCAGCCAAACAGGGGCCTATGGCTACACCTTC	TRBD1	TRBJ1-2	-	TRBV4-1
CSVLHGQGPYEQYF	TGCAGTGTACTCCACGGGCAGGGACCCTACGAGCAGTACTTC	-	TRBJ2-7	-	TRBV20-1
CASSKVVGLAGRITYEQYF	TGTGCCAGCAGCAAAGTGGTGGGACTAGCGGGACGTATAACCTACGAGCAGTACTTC	-	TRBJ2-7	few	TRBV21-1
CASSLARGTRDEQYF	TGCGCCAGCAGCTTAGCCCGGGGAACCAGGGACGAGCAGTACTTC	-	TRBJ2-7	-	TRBV5-1
CASSGPGTGYNSPLHF	TGTGCCAGCAGCGGACCTGGGACAGGGTATAATTCACCCCTCCACTTT	TRBD1	TRBJ1-6	few	TRBV9
CATSRDEAEGFF	TGTGCCACCAGCAGAGATGAGGCGGAGGGGTTCTTC	-	TRBJ2-1	-	TRBV15
CASSSTGIGANVLTF	TGTGCCAGCAGCTCAACAGGGATCGGGGCCAACGTCCTGACTTTC	-	TRBJ2-6	-	TRBV7-9
CASSYSGRTNEAFF	TGTGCCAGCAGTTACTCTGGCAGGACCAATGAAGCTTTCTTT	-	TRBJ1-1	-	TRBV6-2/TRBV6-3
CASSLATSGVYNEQFF	TGCGCCAGCAGCTTGGCCACTAGCGGGGTCTACAATGAGCAGTTCTTC	TRBD2	TRBJ2-1	many	TRBV5-1
CASTVRGGEQYF	TGTGCCAGCACCGTACGAGGGGGCGAGCAGTACTTC	-	TRBJ2-7	-	TRBV13
CASSVAGGGKVF	TGTGCCAGCAGCGTAGCTGGGGGAGGGAAGGTCTTC	TRBD2	TRBJ2-1	-	TRBV9
CSASRAGQPQHF	TGCAGTGCTAGTAGGGCCGGCCAGCCCCAGCATTTT	-	TRBJ1-5	-	TRBV20-1
CASSPQISYEQYF	TGTGCCAGCAGCCCCCAGATTTCCTACGAGCAGTACTTC	-	TRBJ2-7	-	TRBV7-9
CASSLALTQETQYF	TGTGCCAGCAGCTTAGCCTTAACACAGGAGACCCAGTACTTC	-	TRBJ2-5	few	TRBV7-6
CASSPHGPGQGSPLHF	TGTGCCAGCTCACCACACGGGCCGGGACAGGGTTCACCCCTCCACTTT	TRBD1	TRBJ1-6	few	TRBV18
CASSIGQREAFF	TGTGCCAGTAGTATCGGGCAGCGTGAAGCTTTCTTT	-	TRBJ1-1	-	TRBV19
CASSITPLGDEQFF	TGTGCCAGTAGTATAACCCCCCTGGGGGATGAGCAGTTCTTC	-	TRBJ2-1	few	TRBV19
CASSPSGGIAKNIQYF	TGCGCCAGCAGCCCTTCGGGGGGGATAGCCAAAAACATTCAGTACTTC	TRBD2	TRBJ2-4	few	TRBV5-1
CASSSGQSADTQYF	TGTGCCAGCAGCTCTGGACAGTCCGCAGATACGCAGTATTTT	-	TRBJ2-3	-	TRBV7-3
CASSQDPGTDTQYF	TGTGCCAGCAGCCAAGATCCTGGCACAGATACGCAGTATTTT	-	TRBJ2-3	few	TRBV3-1
CASSALAVYNEQFF	TGTGCCAGCAGCGCCCTAGCGGTTTACAATGAGCAGTTCTTC	TRBD2	TRBJ2-1	-	TRBV7-9
CASSFSPIGAAETQYF	TGCGCCAGCAGCTTTTCCCCCATAGGGGCGGCAGAGACCCAGTACTTC	-	TRBJ2-5	-	TRBV5-1
CAIKFESGANVLTF	TGTGCCATCAAGTTTGAGTCTGGGGCCAACGTCCTGACTTTC	-	TRBJ2-6	few	TRBV10-3
CSVAAGSYEQYF	TGCAGCGTCGCGGCCGGGTCCTACGAGCAGTACTTC	-	TRBJ2-7	-	TRBV29-1
CASSRHRIENEKLFF	TGCGCCAGCAGCCGTCACAGGATCGAGAATGAAAAACTGTTTTTT	-	TRBJ1-4	-	TRBV4-3
CASSLRTEQFF	TGTGCCAGCAGCCTTCGAACTGAGCAGTTCTTC	-	TRBJ2-1	many	TRBV7-6
CASRKTSLNTGELFF	TGTGCCAGCAGAAAGACTAGCTTGAACACCGGGGAGCTGTTTTTT	TRBD2	TRBJ2-2	-	TRBV6-2/TRBV6-3
CAWSGNTQYF	TGTGCCTGGAGTGGTAATACGCAGTATTTT	-	TRBJ2-3	once	TRBV30
CASSFARGYQETQYF	TGTGCCAGCAGCTTTGCACGCGGGTACCAAGAGACCCAGTACTTC	-	TRBJ2-5	-	TRBV13
CSARTSGETQYF	TGCAGTGCTAGGACTAGCGGAGAGACCCAGTACTTC	TRBD2	TRBJ2-5	few	TRBV20-1
CSVSLHANTEAFF	TGCAGCGTTAGCCTACACGCGAACACTGAAGCTTTCTTT	-	TRBJ1-1	few	TRBV29-1
CASSLWIGQQETQYF	TGTGCCAGCAGCCTCTGGATTGGACAGCAAGAGACCCAGTACTTC	-	TRBJ2-5	few	TRBV27
CASSQETGMNTEAFF	TGTGCCAGCAGCCAAGAGACAGGGATGAACACTGAAGCTTTCTTT	TRBD1	TRBJ1-1	few	TRBV3-1
CATPLGTEAFF	TGTGCCACGCCGTTGGGCACTGAAGCTTTCTTT	-	TRBJ1-1	-	TRBV25-1
CSARELGDYEQYF	TGCAGTGCTAGGGAGCTTGGGGACTACGAGCAGTACTTC	-	TRBJ2-7	-	TRBV20-1
CASSDRGSPLHF	TGTGCCAGCAGCGACAGGGGTTCACCCCTCCACTTT	TRBD1	TRBJ1-6	-	TRBV9
CASSPFLDTQYF	TGTGCCAGCAGCCCCTTCCTGGATACGCAGTATTTT	-	TRBJ2-3	-	TRBV11-2
CASSLHSGGGADTQYF	TGTGCCAGCAGTTTACACAGCGGGGGGGGTGCAGATACGCAGTATTTT	TRBD2	TRBJ2-3	-	TRBV12-3/TRBV12-4
CASSYTVGTSPRAFF	TGTGCCAGCAGTTACACCGTTGGGACGTCTCCTCGGGCTTTCTTT	-	TRBJ1-1	few	TRBV5-5
CASTPGTGLYGYTF	TGTGCCAGTACCCCCGGGACAGGCCTCTATGGCTACACCTTC	TRBD1	TRBJ1-2	once	TRBV19
CASSGRSSYEQYF	TGTGCCAGCTCGGGCAGAAGCTCCTACGAGCAGTACTTC	-	TRBJ2-7	few	TRBV7-2
CASSLVSGTQETQYF	TGCGCCAGCAGCTTGGTCTCAGGGACCCAAGAGACCCAGTACTTC	-	TRBJ2-5	many	TRBV5-1
CASSSGTVATNEKLFF	TGTGCCAGCAGCTCGGGGACGGTAGCAACTAATGAAAAACTGTTTTTT	-	TRBJ1-4	few	TRBV7-9
CASSGQGFEQFF	TGTGCCAGCAGCGGACAGGGGTTTGAGCAGTTCTTC	TRBD1	TRBJ2-1	few	TRBV7-7
CASSRDRMNTEAFF	TGTGCCAGCTCACGGGACAGGATGAACACTGAAGCTTTCTTT	TRBD1	TRBJ1-1	many	TRBV18
CAIGGGTDTQYF	TGTGCCATCGGGGGGGGGACAGATACGCAGTATTTT	TRBD2	TRBJ2-3	-	TRBV10-3
CASSYSKQGNLSPQHF	TGTGCCAGCAGTTACTCGAAACAGGGAAACCTTTCACCCCAGCATTTT	-	TRBJ1-5	-	TRBV6-5
CASSPGTGSSYEQYF	TGTGCCAGCAGCCCCGGGACAGGGAGCTCCTACGAGCAGTACTTC	TRBD1	TRBJ2-7	-	TRBV27
CASSLWVGQAFF	TGTGCCAGCAGCTTATGGGTGGGGCAGGCTTTCTTT	-	TRBJ1-1	-	TRBV7-8
CASSPQTGRAIAYGYTF	TGTGCCAGCAGCCCGCAGACAGGAAGAGCTATAGCGTATGGCTACACCTTC	-	TRBJ1-2	few	TRBV7-2
CASSHRDLDQPQHF	TGTGCCAGCAGTCATCGGGATTTGGATCAGCCCCAGCATTTT	-	TRBJ1-5	-	TRBV12-3/TRBV12-4
CASRTGHVTRWNYGYTF	TGTGCCAGCAGGACGGGCCACGTGACAAGGTGGAACTATGGCTACACCTTC	-	TRBJ1-2	-	TRBV6-2/TRBV6-3
CASRPDRPSYNEQFF	TGTGCCAGCAGACCCGACAGGCCCTCTTACAATGAGCAGTTCTTC	-	TRBJ2-1	-	TRBV6-5
CASSPGQEDNEQFF	TGTGCCAGCAGCCCTGGACAGGAGGACAATGAGCAGTTCTTC	TRBD1	TRBJ2-1	few	TRBV7-9
CASSRDRAYQPQHF	TGTGCCAGCTCAAGGGACAGGGCTTATCAGCCCCAGCATTTT	TRBD1	TRBJ1-5	-	TRBV18
CASSHSTANYNEQFF	TGTGCCAGCAGCCACTCGACAGCTAATTACAATGAGCAGTTCTTC	-	TRBJ2-1	many	TRBV7-3
CASSQVLADTHNEQFF	TGCGCCAGCAGCCAAGTCCTAGCGGATACTCACAATGAGCAGTTCTTC	TRBD2	TRBJ2-1	few	TRBV4-3
CASSPSRSRTRDEQYF	TGCGCCAGCAGCCCAAGCCGCAGCCGAACCCGGGACGAGCAGTACTTC	-	TRBJ2-7	few	TRBV5-1
CASSQVDLGNTIYF	TGTGCCAGCAGCCAAGTGGACCTTGGGAACACCATATATTTT	-	TRBJ1-3	-	TRBV4-2